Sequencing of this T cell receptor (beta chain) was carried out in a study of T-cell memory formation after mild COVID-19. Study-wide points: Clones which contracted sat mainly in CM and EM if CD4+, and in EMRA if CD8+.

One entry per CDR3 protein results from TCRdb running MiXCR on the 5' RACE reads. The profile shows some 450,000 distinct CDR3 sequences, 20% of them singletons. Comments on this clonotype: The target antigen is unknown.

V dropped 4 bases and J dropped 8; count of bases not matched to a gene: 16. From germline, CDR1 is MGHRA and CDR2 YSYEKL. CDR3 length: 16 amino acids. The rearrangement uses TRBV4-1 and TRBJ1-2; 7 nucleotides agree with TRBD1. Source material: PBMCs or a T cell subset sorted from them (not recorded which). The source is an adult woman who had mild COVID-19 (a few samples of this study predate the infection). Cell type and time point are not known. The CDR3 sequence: CASSPVSRQGGGGYTF. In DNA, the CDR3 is TGCGCCAGCAGCCCAGTAAGCCGACAGGGCGGAGGGGGCTACACCTTC.